What follows are 20 T cell receptor beta chains derived from one specimen sequenced in a study of HIV-infected patients and healthy controls. TCRdb fed the 5' RACE reads into MiXCR, producing one record per CDR3 protein. The table includes approximately 64,000 distinct CDR3 sequences, 15% to 20% detected once. Source material: CD4+ T cells from blood. The source of these receptors is a human donor in good health.

This clonotype has ten or more counts. The chain combines TRBV6-1 with TRBJ2-3; a weak D match, TRBD2 (6 bases). CDR3 size: 15 residues. CDR1 and CDR2 (germline): MNHNS, SASEGT. Trimming took 4 bases from V and 6 from J, leaving 17 bases between them. CDR3 DNA: TGTGCCAGCAGTGCTCCCCGGACTACTTTGGATACGCAGTATTTT. This encodes CASSAPRTTLDTQYF.

This clonotype was seen repeatedly, ten times or more. This chain uses TRBV11-1 with TRBJ2-1; 9 bases align to TRBD1. This CDR3 comprises 18 residues. The V and J ends lost 3 bases and 0 bases, in that order; junction bases with no gene match: 9. Per germline, CDR1 SGHAT and CDR2 FQDESV (reference sequence). CDR3 residues: CASSFSTGGYSSYNEQFF. In DNA form, the CDR3 reads TGTGCCAGCAGCTTCTCAACAGGGGGCTATAGCTCCTACAATGAGCAGTTCTTC.

The table lists this clonotype with many counts. The chain carries TRBV29-1 and TRBJ1-4, with D tentatively TRBD1 (6 bases). The better agreement between TRBJ2-2 and the DNA end casts doubt on the J call. Germline CDR1 is SQVTM and CDR2 is ANQGSEA. The CDR3 runs 14 residues. CDR3 DNA sequence: TGCAGCGTTCGACAGGCCGGCGTTGGAGGGGAGCTGTTTTTT. This gives the protein CSVRQAGVGGELFF.

In this sample, this clonotype turned up many times. The chain has TRBV10-3 and TRBJ2-5, with 10 bases lining up with TRBD2. J gave up 4 bases and V 3 bases, and 2 bases lay outside the gene matches. CDR1 is ENHRY, CDR2 SYGVKD, per germline. There are 14 residues in the CDR3. CDR3: CAISDLAGAETQYF. CDR3 sequence (DNA): TGTGCCATCAGTGATCTAGCGGGAGCAGAGACCCAGTACTTC.

This clonotype is medium-sized (0.01 to 0.1%) within its sample. CDR3 residues: CASSQDLQRSYNEQFF. The CDR3 nucleotides are TGTGCCAGCAGCCAAGATTTGCAGCGCTCCTACAATGAGCAGTTCTTC. The rearrangement uses TRBV3-1 and TRBJ2-1; unclear D gene. The ends were cut back, 0 bases at V and 0 bases at J, with 9 bases in the middle. This CDR3 has 16 amino acids. Germline CDR1 reads LGHDT; CDR2 reads YNNKEL (reference sequence).

J is TRBJ2-3 and V is TRBV19; 10 nucleotides line up with TRBD2. Per germline, CDR1 LNHDA and CDR2 SQIVND (reference sequence). With 4 bases clipped from V and 6 bases from J, the junction kept 13 bases outside the gene matches. The CDR3 extends over 17 amino acids. CDR3 in DNA: TGTGCCAGTAGTACACCTAGCGGGAGAATGGAAAGGGATACGCAGTATTTT. Translation gives CASSTPSGRMERDTQYF.

This clonotype showed up many times. DNA for the CDR3: TGTGCCAGCAGTTTGGCCCCGGGCAATGAGCAGTTCTTC. It translates to CASSLAPGNEQFF. This chain links TRBV12-3 or TRBV12-4 with TRBJ2-1; D call uncertain. CDR3 length equals 13 residues. The V end was cut by 3 bases, the J end by 6 bases, with 9 bases between.

The V and J genes are TRBV6-2 or TRBV6-3 and TRBJ2-1, with 9 bases identical to TRBD2. Looked up from germline, CDR1 is MNHEY and CDR2 is SVGEGT. This CDR3 spans 13 amino acids. The CDR3 is CAERGSGSDEQFF. The CDR3, as DNA: TGTGCAGAAAGGGGTAGCGGGAGCGATGAGCAGTTCTTC.

The chain has TRBV12-3 or TRBV12-4 and TRBJ1-6; D uncertain. Trimming stripped 6 bases from V and 7 bases from J, with 10 bases between. The CDR3 is 13 residues long. CDR3 in DNA: TGTGCCAGCAGAAAGGACGGCAATTCACCCCTCCACTTT. Its translation is CASRKDGNSPLHF.

This clonotype was seen more than once but under ten times. V gene TRBV25-1 combines with J gene TRBJ1-3; D not resolved. Germline V lookup: CDR1 MGHDK, CDR2 SYGVNS. The CDR3 totals 13 residues. V lost 8 bases and J lost 0, with 8 bases in between. The CDR3 DNA reads as TGTGCCAGCGGGGAGTACTCTGGAAACACCATATATTTT. Its translation: CASGEYSGNTIYF.

This sequence joins TRBV29-1 and TRBJ1-1, with unresolved D. This CDR3 is built from 14 residues. Trimming shortened V by 4 bases and J by 1 base, and 13 bases separated the two germline ends. Per germline, CDR1 SQVTM and CDR2 ANQGSEA. For the CDR3, the DNA is TGCAGCGTTGGGCCCGCCGCAGGGAACACTGAAGCTTTCTTT. Translation: CSVGPAAGNTEAFF. The full variable domain, its missing parts supplied by reference TRBV29-1 and TRBJ1-1, is SAVISQKPSRDICQRGTSLTIQCQVDSQVTMMFWYRQQPGQSLTLIATANQGSEATYESGFVIDKFPISRPNLTFSTLTVSNMSPEDSSIYLCSVGPAAGNTEAFFGQGTRLTVV.

The chain employs TRBV25-1 and TRBJ2-3; 10 positions agree with TRBD2. Germline values: CDR1 MGHDK, CDR2 SYGVNS. With 2 bases clipped from V and 5 bases from J, the junction kept 7 bases outside the gene matches. There are 16 residues in the CDR3. CDR3 protein: CASSEGRSGRGDTQYF. The CDR3 DNA sequence: TGTGCCAGCAGTGAAGGAAGAAGCGGGAGGGGAGATACGCAGTATTTT.

This clonotype occurred a few times. The rearrangement links TRBV20-1 to TRBJ1-1, with D tentatively TRBD1 (5 bases). Looked up from germline, CDR1 is DFQATT and CDR2 is SNEGSKA (reference sequence). The CDR3 extends over 21 amino acids. Between the trimmed V and J ends, which lost 1 base and 0 bases, there was a span of 30 bases. The CDR3 loop is CSARGAPRSARESRLNTEAFF. DNA for the CDR3: TGCAGTGCTAGAGGTGCGCCGCGGTCGGCCAGGGAGTCTAGGCTGAACACTGAAGCTTTCTTT.

The table lists this clonotype with many counts. The chain recombines TRBV20-1 with TRBJ1-2; a possible D gene is TRBD1 (5 bases). This CDR3 spans 14 amino acids. V lost 6 bases to trimming and J lost 2 bases, with 16 bases between them. Germline V gene sequence: CDR1 DFQATT, CDR2 SNEGSKA (reference sequence). CDR3: CSALREGRNYGYTF. CDR3 DNA sequence: TGCAGTGCGCTACGGGAGGGACGGAACTATGGCTACACCTTC.

This clonotype was seen many times. The gene calls are TRBV6-1 and TRBJ1-5; 7 bases map to TRBD1. CDR1 is MNHNS, CDR2 SASEGT, per germline. There are 16 residues in the CDR3. V trimming: 8 bases; J trimming: 2 bases; junction bases outside the gene matches: 12. The CDR3 sequence: CASQIVTGAGNQPQHF. The CDR3, as DNA: TGTGCCAGCCAGATTGTTACAGGGGCGGGCAATCAGCCCCAGCATTTT.

This clonotype showed up just a few times. The chain employs TRBV18 and TRBJ1-4; possibly TRBD1 for D (6 bases). Germline V gene data show CDR1 as KGHSH and CDR2 as LQKENI. The V and J ends lost 3 bases and 5 bases respectively, with 13 bases between them. CDR3 size: 15 residues. In DNA, the CDR3 is TGTGCCAGCTCACCGGAGGGGGGCTTGAATGAAAAACTGTTTTTT. This codes for CASSPEGGLNEKLFF.

At least ten counts were recorded for this clonotype. The chain joins TRBV12-3 or TRBV12-4 to TRBJ1-1; 9 nucleotides align to TRBD1. The CDR3 spans 13 residues. After removal of 6 bases from V and 11 bases from J, the junction contained 10 bases not matched to a gene. CDR3 bases: TGTGCCAGCAGCAGAGGGACAGGGTTTTTGGCTTTCTTT. This codes for CASSRGTGFLAFF.

Concerning this clonotype itself: This may stem from a read error, because a much larger clone lies one nucleotide away. The V and J genes are TRBV6-5 and TRBJ1-1; no definite D call. The CDR3 is 13 residues long. In germline, CDR1 is MNHEY, CDR2 SVGAGI. The CDR3 DNA reads as TGTGCCAACAGTTACGAAGGGTACACTGAAGCTTTCTTT. Its translation is CANSYEGYTEAFF.

This clonotype was seen more than once but under ten times. This chain links TRBV7-2 with TRBJ1-2; 8 bases are shared with TRBD1. The CDR3 consists of 15 residues. The germline gives CDR1 SGHTA, CDR2 FQGNSA. The ends lost 2 bases at V and 3 bases at J; junction bases unmatched: 5. The CDR3 sequence: CASSLQGALDYGYTF. DNA of the CDR3: TGTGCCAGCAGCTTACAGGGGGCGTTGGACTATGGCTACACCTTC.

This clonotype was observed at least ten times. The rearrangement uses TRBV27 and TRBJ1-6, with 8 bases aligning to TRBD1. The germline V gene encodes CDR1 MNHEY and CDR2 SMNVEV (reference sequence). The length of the CDR3 is 16 residues. Trimming cost V 2 bases and J 7 bases; bases outside gene matches: 7. The CDR3 sequence is CASSLRQGARNSPLHF. The CDR3 DNA follows: TGTGCCAGCAGTTTAAGGCAGGGGGCTCGGAATTCACCCCTCCACTTT.